The rows below give T cell receptor beta chains drawn from one sample of a study of technical replicates of blood from a few donors. Libraries were prepared by immunoSEQ multiplex PCR; TCRdb keeps only in-frame clonotypes and omits some of them. The table has tens of thousands of clones, roughly 93% seen once. Specimen: T cells isolated from PBMCs. These receptors all come from a human donor in good health. Both conserved end residues are part of each CDR3. The D gene is left open where the match is weak.

v_call: TRBV29-1; d_call: TRBD1; j_call: TRBJ2-7; cdr3_aa: CSALQGWEQYF
v_call: TRBV6-1; d_call: NA; j_call: TRBJ1-5; cdr3_aa: CASSEAAGYSNQPQHF
v_call: TRBV4-1; d_call: TRBD1; j_call: TRBJ2-1; cdr3_aa: CASSQVGTGWATPQFF
v_call: TRBV5-5; d_call: NA; j_call: TRBJ2-7; cdr3_aa: CASQAPGGLYEQYF
v_call: TRBV19; d_call: TRBD2; j_call: TRBJ2-7; cdr3_aa: CASSIGLAGGEQYF
v_call: TRBV14; d_call: NA; j_call: TRBJ1-2; cdr3_aa: CASSQAGRGGRNYGYTF
v_call: TRBV10-3; d_call: TRBD1; j_call: TRBJ1-2; cdr3_aa: CAISESGRAAGGRVGYTF
v_call: TRBV11-2; d_call: TRBD1; j_call: TRBJ2-5; cdr3_aa: CASSLRGGLETQYF
v_call: TRBV7-2; d_call: NA; j_call: TRBJ2-2; cdr3_aa: CASSLAGLRNTGELFF
v_call: TRBV4-2; d_call: NA; j_call: TRBJ1-1; cdr3_aa: CASSQSTGSGDNTEAFF
v_call: TRBV21-1; d_call: NA; j_call: TRBJ2-2; cdr3_aa: CASSNRDGRTSGVLEDTGELFF